The 22 T cell receptor beta chains below all came from one sample that was sequenced in a study of blood T cell repertoires in COVID-19. Sequencing used immunoSEQ multiplex PCR; TCRdb keeps in-frame clones, though not all of them. The data show over 250,000 clones, with 88% seen just once and over 4% held by the top ten. Sequencing used peripheral blood. These receptors all stem from a man in his sixties who had recovered from COVID-19.

The V and J genes are TRBV3-1 (or the pseudogene TRBV3-2) and TRBJ2-6, with D hard to call. Germline CDR1 is LGHDT and CDR2 is YNNKEL (reference sequence). Trimming removed 6 bases from V and 0 bases from J, with 15 bases in between. The CDR3 is 17 residues long. The CDR3 here is CASSLERPISGANVLTF. CDR3 nucleotides: TGTGCCAGCAGTCTGGAGCGACCAATCTCTGGGGCCAACGTCCTGACTTTC.

The chain links TRBV5-7 to TRBJ2-2, with 7 bases fitting TRBD1. TRBV5-7 is sorted into the ORF group, with uncertain function. The CDR3 length is 16 residues. Trimming cost V 4 bases and J 0 bases; bases outside gene matches: 6. The CDR3 DNA reads as TGTGCCAGCAGCACGGGGACAGCCGCGAACACCGGGGAGCTGTTTTTT. Its translation is CASSTGTAANTGELFF.

This clone appeared a single time. V and J are TRBV6-5 and TRBJ2-5; D perhaps matches TRBD2 (6 bases). The germline V gene encodes CDR1 MNHEY and CDR2 SVGAGI. The CDR3 totals 15 residues. V lost 2 bases to trimming and J lost 5 bases, with 15 bases between them. The CDR3: CASSYGGTLAETQYF. The CDR3 DNA is TGTGCCAGCAGTTACGGGGGGACCCTGGCGGAGACCCAGTACTTC.

The rearrangement joins TRBV19 to TRBJ1-6; 7 nucleotides align to TRBD1. The V gene's germline CDR1 is LNHDA and CDR2 SQIVND (reference sequence). The CDR3 is made up of 14 amino acids. J lost 7 bases, V lost 10 bases, and 10 bases had no gene match. CDR3 DNA sequence: TGTGCCACCAAGACAGGGCCCCAAAATTCACCCCTCCACTTT. Its protein product is CATKTGPQNSPLHF.

The genes are TRBV2 and TRBJ2-3; D uncertain. This CDR3 region has 15 residues. Germline V CDR1 and CDR2: SNHLY, FYNNEI. The V gene lost 9 bases and the J gene lost 2 bases, with 18 bases spanning the gap. The CDR3 DNA is TGTGCCAGAGTTCCCTCCGGTCCGTCCACAGATACGCAGTATTTT. Its translation is CARVPSGPSTDTQYF.

As DNA, the CDR3 is TGTGCCAGCAGCGAGACTAGTGGATCCTACGAGCAGTACTTC. Residues: CASSETSGSYEQYF. The chain is built from TRBV3-1 (or the pseudogene TRBV3-2) and TRBJ2-7; the D gene is possibly TRBD2 (6 bases). The CDR3 totals 14 residues. Germline V gives CDR1 LGHDT, CDR2 YNNKEL (reference sequence). With 5 bases removed from V and 1 base from J, the gap between germline ends came to 12 bases.

The rearrangement links TRBV5-1 to TRBJ1-2; a possible D gene is TRBD1 (6 bases). V lost 0 bases and J 2 bases, leaving 11 bases between the germline ends. The CDR3 has 15 amino acids. Germline lookup yields CDR1 SGHRS and CDR2 YFSETQ. CDR3 sequence reads: CASSLASGANYGYTF. The CDR3, as DNA: TGCGCCAGCAGCTTGGCGTCAGGGGCCAACTATGGCTACACCTTC.

V and J are TRBV6-5 and TRBJ1-6; the D is unclear. The germline V gene has CDR1 MNHEY and CDR2 SVGAGI. The CDR3 runs 15 residues. The V end lost 0 bases, the J end lost 9 bases, and 12 bases lay between the germline ends. This chain's CDR3 is CASSYSWEGTSPLHF. Written as DNA, the CDR3 is TGTGCCAGCAGTTACTCCTGGGAGGGTACTTCACCCCTCCACTTT.

The rearrangement joins TRBV2 to TRBJ2-2; 11 bases map to TRBD2. Germline V lookup: CDR1 SNHLY, CDR2 FYNNEI. CDR3 length equals 18 residues. The trim removed 7 bases at V and 6 bases at J, leaving 16 bases unmatched. CDR3: CASTPGLAGGSGAGELFF. The CDR3 DNA follows: TGTGCCAGCACCCCCGGGCTAGCGGGGGGCTCCGGGGCCGGGGAGCTGTTTTTT.

This clone occurred once. The chain links TRBV3-1 (or the pseudogene TRBV3-2) to TRBJ2-3; 8 bases fit TRBD2. Germline lookup yields CDR1 LGHDT and CDR2 YNNKEL (reference sequence). The ends lost 1 base at V and 4 bases at J; junction bases unmatched: 7. The CDR3 runs 16 residues. CDR3 sequence: CASSQVHGGAADTQYF. The CDR3 DNA follows: TGTGCCAGCAGCCAAGTCCACGGGGGGGCGGCAGATACGCAGTATTTT.

The chain uses TRBV6-5 and TRBJ1-1, with 8 bases fitting TRBD1. The CDR3 has 13 amino acids. V was pared by 6 bases and J by 4 bases, with 4 bases of the junction left unmatched. Germline assignment: CDR1 MNHEY and CDR2 SVGAGI. This chain's CDR3 is CASRATGGTEAFF. Written as DNA, the CDR3 is TGTGCCAGCAGAGCTACAGGGGGCACTGAAGCTTTCTTT.

This clone has just one count. The chain carries TRBV3-1 (or the pseudogene TRBV3-2) and TRBJ2-1; 13 bases are shared with TRBD2. The CDR3 loop spans 14 amino acids. V was pared by 6 bases and J by 8 bases, with 4 bases of the junction left unmatched. Germline CDR1 LGHDT, CDR2 YNNKEL (reference sequence). CDR3 in amino acids: CASSRLAGGHEQFF. The CDR3 bases are TGTGCCAGCAGTCGACTAGCGGGGGGCCATGAGCAGTTCTTC.

This clone was observed a few times. The J gene is TRBJ1-2, the V gene TRBV6-5, with unresolved D. Trimming took off 0 bases at V and 0 bases at J, with 5 bases between the two ends. CDR1 is MNHEY, CDR2 SVGAGI, per germline. This CDR3 contains 14 residues. The CDR3 nucleotides read TGTGCCAGCAGTTACTCGTCAGCTAACTATGGCTACACCTTC. It translates to CASSYSSANYGYTF.

The V gene is TRBV11-2, the J gene TRBJ2-7; a weak D match, TRBD2 (5 bases). Germline V gene data show CDR1 as SGHAT and CDR2 as FQNNGV. With 3 bases removed from V and 7 bases from J, the gap between germline ends came to 16 bases. The CDR3 covers 14 residues. The CDR3 sequence is CASSLTRTAGEQYF. Here the CDR3 DNA reads TGTGCCAGCAGCTTGACCAGGACTGCTGGGGAGCAGTACTTC.

This chain links TRBV20-1 with TRBJ2-7; 7 positions agree with TRBD2. Germline V gives CDR1 DFQATT, CDR2 SNEGSKA (reference sequence). The J segment lost 2 bases and the V segment lost 3 bases, leaving 7 bases of the junction unmatched. The CDR3 covers 14 residues. The CDR3 loop reads CSASPHAGAYEQYF. CDR3 DNA: TGCAGTGCTAGTCCACATGCGGGGGCCTACGAGCAGTACTTC.

The V call is TRBV25-1, the J call TRBJ2-3; tentatively, D is TRBD1 (5 bases). V lost 3 bases, J lost 0 bases, and 13 bases lay in between. CDR3 length: 16 amino acids. CDR1 and CDR2 from the germline V gene are MGHDK and SYGVNS. The CDR3 reads CASSDPLGVSTDTQYF. Written as DNA, the CDR3 is TGTGCCAGCAGTGACCCCTTAGGGGTAAGCACAGATACGCAGTATTTT.

The CDR3 region has the DNA TGTGCCAGCAGCTTAGGGCGCAACCAAGAGACCCAGTACTTC. It encodes CASSLGRNQETQYF. The chain combines TRBV7-3 with TRBJ2-5; D not certain. Germline lookup yields CDR1 SGHTA and CDR2 FQGTGA. V was cut by 2 bases and J by 0 bases, with 7 bases left in between. CDR3 length equals 14 residues.

This clone was recorded a few times. The gene calls are TRBV27 and TRBJ1-2, with 8 bases matching TRBD1. CDR3 length equals 15 residues. The trim removed 2 bases at V and 5 bases at J, leaving 7 bases unmatched. CDR1 and CDR2 from the germline V gene are MNHEY and SMNVEV (reference sequence). The CDR3 is CASSLISGGWYGYTF. CDR3 DNA: TGTGCCAGCAGTTTAATCTCAGGGGGCTGGTATGGCTACACCTTC.

The chain recombines TRBV2 with TRBJ1-5, with D maybe TRBD1 (6 bases). V was shortened by 3 bases and J by 1 base, with 22 bases between the two germline ends. Germline-derived CDR1 and CDR2 are SNHLY and FYNNEI. The CDR3 runs to 19 residues. CDR3 amino acids: CASSDGLGGGSRSNQPQHF. CDR3 nucleotide sequence: TGTGCCAGCAGTGATGGGCTCGGGGGGGGCAGTAGGAGCAATCAGCCCCAGCATTTT.

The chain combines TRBV12-3 or TRBV12-4 with TRBJ2-7; tentative D call: TRBD1 (5 bases). Trimming pared 6 bases from V and 5 bases from J, leaving 14 bases between. This CDR3 spans 13 amino acids. DNA for the CDR3: TGTGCCAGCAGACCGACAGAGTTTAACGAGCAGTACTTC. It codes for CASRPTEFNEQYF.

J is TRBJ1-2 and V is TRBV11-2; D not certain. Deletions cut 1 base from V and 6 bases from J, with 6 bases between. The CDR3 spans 12 residues. Germline V gene lookup returns CDR1 SGHAT and CDR2 FQNNGV. The CDR3 DNA sequence: TGTGCCAGCAGCTTAGCTATCAATGGCTACACCTTC. Translating gives CASSLAINGYTF. Full variable domain (missing parts from reference TRBV11-2 and TRBJ1-2): EAGVAQSPRYKIIEKRQSVAFWCNPISGHATLYWYQQILGQGPKLLIQFQNNGVVDDSQLPKDRFSAERLKGVDSTLKIQPAKLEDSAVYLCASSLAINGYTFGSGTRLTVV.

V is TRBV6-2 or TRBV6-3 and J is TRBJ1-1, with 8 positions matching TRBD1. J gave up 2 bases and V 7 bases, and 12 bases lay outside the gene matches. Looked up from germline, CDR1 is MNHEY and CDR2 is SVGEGT. The CDR3 has 16 residues. CDR3 region: CASIPGTGTANTEAFF. The CDR3 bases are TGTGCCAGCATCCCCGGGACAGGAACTGCTAACACTGAAGCTTTCTTT.